This TCR beta chain originates from a study of T cells after yellow fever vaccination. This clonotype was seen a handful of times. TCRdb used MiXCR to reprocess the 5' RACE reads, holding one entry per CDR3 protein. The table shows approximately 340,000 distinct CDR3 sequences, with roughly 9.4% occurring only once. The CDR3 runs 14 residues. Trimming cost V 1 base and J 4 bases, with 10 bases left between them. Germline V CDR1 and CDR2: SGHAT, FQNNGV. The chain joins TRBV11-2 to TRBJ2-5, with D possibly matching TRBD2 (5 bases). The origin of this receptor is a young man who received the YFV17D yellow fever vaccine. This specimen consisted of PBMCs, obtained on the day of the first yellow fever vaccination. Written as DNA, the CDR3 is TGTGCCAGCAGCTTAGGTTCCGGAGGAGAGACCCAGTACTTC. Its translation is CASSLGSGGETQYF. The variable domain in full, with the rest retrieved from reference TRBV11-2 and TRBJ2-5, is EAGVAQSPRYKIIEKRQSVAFWCNPISGHATLYWYQQILGQGPKLLIQFQNNGVVDDSQLPKDRFSAERLKGVDSTLKIQPAKLEDSAVYLCASSLGSGGETQYFGPGTRLLVL.